This T cell receptor beta chain was documented in a study of T-cell memory formation after mild COVID-19. Study-level findings and limits: There was no confirmation that second-wave clones peaking on day 37 were SARS-CoV-2 specific. Balance between CD4 and CD8 was seen in clones contracting day 15 to 85, and a CD4+ lean was seen in later expanders.

cDNA libraries for TCR alpha and TCR beta, carrying sample barcodes and UMIs, came from 5'RACE with constant-segment primers. TCRdb independently ran MiXCR on the 5' RACE reads; one entry per CDR3 protein. The table lists roughly 130,000 distinct CDR3 sequences, 5% to 6.5% of them singletons. As for this clonotype: Its antigen is unidentified.

Trimming took 6 bases from V and 0 from J, leaving 4 bases between them. Germline CDR1 reads SGDLS; CDR2 reads YYNGEE. This CDR3 has 13 residues. Sequences were obtained from PBMCs or a T cell subset sorted from them (not recorded which). The receptor's source is an adult woman who had mild COVID-19 (a few samples of this study predate the infection). Cell type and time point are not known. The J gene is TRBJ1-6, the V gene TRBV9; D is undetermined. CDR3 in amino acids: CASTGSYNSPLHF. The CDR3 DNA reads as TGTGCCAGCACCGGCTCCTATAATTCACCCCTCCACTTT.